The 10 T cell receptor beta chains presented below share a single source sample, sequenced in a study of CD8 T cells in Susac syndrome. The authors reverse transcribed roughly 0.5 to 1 ug RNA with random hexamers. TCRdb re-derived calls from the immunoSEQ multiplex PCR reads in MiXCR, one entry per CDR3 protein. The sample consists of around 120,000 distinct CDR3 sequences, around 94% of them appearing once. The specimen was CD4+ T cells from PBMCs. These receptors all come from a human donor with multiple sclerosis.

The rearrangement uses TRBV6-2 or TRBV6-3 and TRBJ1-1, with TRBD1 as a possible D gene (6 bases). Trimming took 6 bases from V and 1 from J, leaving 12 bases between them. This CDR3 spans 14 amino acids. Germline loops: CDR1 MNHEY, CDR2 SVGEGT. The CDR3 DNA sequence: TGTGCCAGCAGCCCCGGGACAACGAACACTGAAGCTTTCTTT. Translated, it gives CASSPGTTNTEAFF.

This chain uses TRBV6-5 with TRBJ1-5; no reliable D call. The CDR3 loop spans 14 amino acids. V gave up 6 bases and J gave up 6 bases, with 15 bases separating them. Per the germline V gene, CDR1 is MNHEY and CDR2 is SVGAGI. CDR3 sequence (DNA): TGTGCCAGCAGCCCTGGTGGAGGCAGTCAGCCCCAGCATTTT. It yields the protein CASSPGGGSQPQHF.

The genes are TRBV20-1 and TRBJ2-4; D gene ambiguous. Trimming left V 5 bases short and J 0 bases short, with 11 bases between. Germline V gives CDR1 DFQATT, CDR2 SNEGSKA (reference sequence). The CDR3 loop spans 14 amino acids. The CDR3, as DNA: TGCAGTGCTGGGCACAGTCTAGCCAAAAACATTCAGTACTTC. This gives the protein CSAGHSLAKNIQYF.

The rearrangement links TRBV7-9 to TRBJ2-7; TRBD2 agrees at 7 bases. This CDR3 has 17 amino acids. Germline V gene lookup returns CDR1 SEHNR and CDR2 FQNEAQ (reference sequence). V lost 2 bases to trimming and J lost 3 bases; unmatched junction nucleotides: 13. The CDR3 nucleotides are TGTGCCAGCAGCTTACGTGGCCCGTTAGCGGGTAACTACGAGCAGTACTTC. This codes for CASSLRGPLAGNYEQYF.

The gene calls are TRBV30 and TRBJ1-3, with D maybe TRBD1 (5 bases). The CDR3 is 15 residues long. Germline CDR1 is GTSNPN and CDR2 is SVGIG (reference sequence). Trimming took off 0 bases at V and 2 bases at J, with 11 bases between the two ends. The CDR3 here is CAWSVGLETGNTIYF. The CDR3 DNA sequence: TGTGCCTGGAGTGTGGGACTAGAAACTGGAAACACCATATATTTT.

The chain joins TRBV28 to TRBJ2-7, with a tentative D call TRBD2 (5 bases). This CDR3 is 15 amino acids long. Trimming shortened V by 2 bases and J by 4 bases, and 15 bases separated the two germline ends. CDR1 and CDR2 (germline): MDHEN, SYDVKM. CDR3 region: CASSLGAQREYEQYF. CDR3 coding DNA: TGTGCCAGCAGTTTAGGAGCTCAGAGGGAATACGAGCAGTACTTC.

V is TRBV19 and J is TRBJ2-5; D unclear. In germline, CDR1 is LNHDA, CDR2 SQIVND (reference sequence). This CDR3 region has 13 residues. Trimming took off 6 bases at V and 7 bases at J, with 15 bases between the two ends. The CDR3 loop is CASSPERTGTQYF. In DNA form, the CDR3 reads TGTGCCAGTAGCCCGGAGCGCACGGGGACCCAGTACTTC.

The chain couples TRBV11-2 to TRBJ1-2; D not certain. Germline assignment: CDR1 SGHAT and CDR2 FQNNGV. CDR3 length: 13 amino acids. Between the trimmed V and J ends, which lost 1 base and 3 bases, there was a span of 6 bases. This chain's CDR3 is CASSLVGYYGYTF. Here the CDR3 DNA reads TGTGCCAGCAGCTTAGTGGGTTACTATGGCTACACCTTC.

The rearrangement links TRBV18 to TRBJ2-2; D might be TRBD1 (6 bases). The CDR3 sequence is 16 residues long. The germline CDR1 and CDR2 sequences are KGHSH and LQKENI. V was clipped by 2 bases and J by 0 bases, with 10 bases between them. The CDR3 coding sequence is TGTGCCAGCTCACCAGCGGCAGGGGCGAACACCGGGGAGCTGTTTTTT. It translates to CASSPAAGANTGELFF.

The V gene is TRBV7-3, the J gene TRBJ2-7; D unresolved. This CDR3 has 14 residues. The ends were cut back, 4 bases at V and 3 bases at J, with 13 bases in the middle. Germline V CDR1 and CDR2: SGHTA, FQGTGA. The CDR3 is CASSWPGLYYEQYF. CDR3 nucleotides: TGTGCCAGCAGCTGGCCCGGTCTCTACTACGAGCAGTACTTC.